This record looks at one T cell receptor beta chain sequence and its context. The method was immunoSEQ multiplex PCR; TCRdb's version includes in-frame clones alone and lacks a portion of them. Seen here are fewer than 90,000 clones, roughly 91% observed once, and the top ten hold over 0.8%. This entry comes from a study of T cell changes during pregnancy in multiple sclerosis. The germline V and J ends were trimmed by 5 bases and 7 bases, with 24 bases remaining between them. This CDR3 spans 15 amino acids. The germline CDR1 and CDR2 sequences are GTSNPN and SVGIG (reference sequence). The rearrangement joins TRBV30 to TRBJ2-7; tentatively, D is TRBD2 (6 bases). The material was peripheral blood, obtained in the first trimester of pregnancy. The receptor's source is a female donor with multiple sclerosis, enrolled in a pregnancy study. Here the CDR3 reads CAWSEEGLTLREQYF. The CDR3 DNA is TGTGCCTGGTCCGAAGAGGGACTGACCCTACGAGAGCAGTACTTC.